A selection of T cell receptor beta chains follows, all from one sample in a study of shared clonotypes between healthy human individuals. Measured with immunoSEQ multiplex PCR; TCRdb has only the in-frame clones, and not every one. Counted here are roughly 2 million clones, around 95% occurring once; the ten biggest clones make up 0.1% to 0.15%. The source material was naive CD4+ T cells sorted from blood. The receptors here all came from a young man in good health. Both conserved end residues are part of each CDR3. D genes are given only for firm matches. The listing skips clone size in some rows; elsewhere it reads once, few, many or a size class.

cdr3_aa cdr3_nt clone_size j_call v_call d_call
CASSSGRINQPQHF TGTGCCAGCAGCTCAGGACGGATCAATCAGCCCCAGCATTTT NA TRBJ1-5 TRBV5-6 NA
CASRTLRRGGTYEQYF TGTGCTAGCAGGACCCTCCGGCGGGGAGGTACCTACGAGCAGTACTTC NA TRBJ2-7 TRBV7-7 NA
CAWSHSYEQYF TGTGCCTGGAGTCATTCCTACGAGCAGTACTTC NA TRBJ2-7 TRBV30 NA
CASSEKGPGAFF TGTGCCAGCAGTGAAAAGGGCCCGGGGGCTTTCTTT NA TRBJ1-1 TRBV2 NA
CASRGTSGSFNEQYF TGTGCCAGCAGGGGGACTAGCGGGAGTTTCAACGAGCAGTACTTC NA TRBJ2-7 TRBV2 TRBD2
CASSLDTGSGANVLTF TGTGCCAGCAGCCTGGACACTGGCTCTGGGGCCAACGTCCTGACTTTC NA TRBJ2-6 TRBV5-6 NA
CASSFWPQETQYF TGTGCCAGCAGCTTTTGGCCCCAAGAGACCCAGTACTTC NA TRBJ2-5 TRBV11-2 NA
CASSSPPRGRGSSSGEQYF TGTGCCAGCAGTTCTCCCCCCAGGGGACGGGGTTCGTCGAGTGGCGAGCAGTACTTC NA TRBJ2-7 TRBV27 NA
CAWSPGLVDEQYF TGTGCCTGGAGCCCCGGACTGGTTGATGAGCAGTACTTC NA TRBJ2-7 TRBV30 NA
CASSEGQGVSEQYF TGTGCCAGCAGCGAGGGACAGGGGGTCTCCGAGCAGTACTTC NA TRBJ2-7 TRBV7-8 TRBD1
CASSWSGRTLYEQYF TGTGCCAGCAGCTGGTCGGGACGGACTCTCTACGAGCAGTACTTC NA TRBJ2-7 TRBV5-4 NA
CAWSAGRWNTGELFF TGTGCCTGGAGTGCGGGGAGGTGGAACACCGGGGAGCTGTTTTTT once TRBJ2-2 TRBV30 NA
CSVGLAGYSDTQYF TGCAGCGTCGGCCTAGCGGGTTATTCAGATACGCAGTATTTT once TRBJ2-3 TRBV29-1 TRBD2
CASSSPGGIPYEQYF TGTGCCAGCAGCTCCCCGGGAGGGATCCCCTACGAGCAGTACTTC NA TRBJ2-7 TRBV7-2 TRBD2
CAWRQGGAGTQYF TGTGCCTGGAGACAGGGAGGGGCCGGGACCCAGTACTTC NA TRBJ2-5 TRBV30 NA
CASSVAGGYEQYF TGTGCCAGCAGTGTCGCAGGGGGCTACGAGCAGTACTTC few TRBJ2-7 TRBV6-4 TRBD1
CASSLGIADYSYEQYF TGCGCCAGCAGCTTGGGTATAGCGGACTACTCCTACGAGCAGTACTTC once TRBJ2-7 TRBV5-1 NA
CASARDRDTGELFF TGTGCCAGTGCTCGAGACAGGGACACCGGGGAGCTGTTTTTT NA TRBJ2-2 TRBV6-5 TRBD1
CASSERQGTYGYTF TGTGCCAGCAGTGAACGACAGGGAACATATGGCTACACCTTC few TRBJ1-2 TRBV6-1 TRBD1
CATSRGQAATLRANEKLFF TGTGCCACCAGCAGGGGTCAGGCAGCGACGCTCCGGGCTAATGAAAAACTGTTTTTT NA TRBJ1-4 TRBV15 NA
CATSRDGGATEAFF TGTGCCACCAGCAGAGATGGGGGGGCCACTGAAGCTTTCTTT NA TRBJ1-1 TRBV15 NA
CASSEQTGPTYEQYF TGTGCCAGCAGTGAACAAACAGGGCCCACCTACGAGCAGTACTTC NA TRBJ2-7 TRBV6-1 NA